The T cell receptor beta chain under discussion was sequenced for a study of cytomegalovirus exposure and HLA in healthy donors. CDR1 is KGHSH, CDR2 LQKENI, per germline. With 1 base removed from V and 6 bases from J, the gap between germline ends came to 12 bases. CDR3 length: 15 amino acids. PCR involved 60 Vbeta and 13 Jbeta primers. Some clones are missing from TCRdb's copy, which holds only in-frame ones; the method was immunoSEQ multiplex PCR. This sample has about 120,000 clones, with roughly 60% found just once. The sample taken for sequencing was PBMCs. This TCR derives from a man aged 35 to 55 in good health and CMV-seropositive. The chain carries TRBV18 and TRBJ1-4; D ambiguous. In DNA form, the CDR3 reads TGTGCCAGCTCACCACGGTCAGGTTTGGATGAAAAACTGTTTTTT. Translation gives CASSPRSGLDEKLFF.